Listed below are T cell receptor beta chains from one sample, sequenced in a study of vaccination and CD4 T cells after COVID-19. One entry per CDR3 protein results from TCRdb running MiXCR on the PCR reads. The sample holds almost 15,000 distinct CDR3 sequences, 53% seen once. What these receptors recognize is not known. The sequencing here drew on CD4+ T cells from blood, cultured in vitro, taken before SARS-CoV-2 vaccination. The receptors derive from a human donor who had recovered from COVID-19. Both conserved end residues are part of each CDR3. Each record gives: D gene, J gene, clone size, V gene, CDR3 protein, CDR3 DNA. D genes are given only for firm matches. Expanded clones are given a class, and other clones once, few, many or no size at all.

TRBD1,TRBJ2-2,NA,TRBV6-4,CASSSTGTGGTGELFF,TGTGCCAGCAGTTCTACCGGGACAGGGGGCACCGGGGAGCTGTTTTTT
NA,TRBJ1-2,NA,TRBV6-1,CASSAPSGGGANYGYTF,TGTGCCAGCAGTGCCCCATCGGGCGGAGGAGCTAACTATGGCTACACCTTC
TRBD2,TRBJ2-7,NA,TRBV5-1,CASRQGTSGRSPRSYEQYF,TGCGCCAGCCGACAAGGGACTAGCGGGAGGAGTCCAAGGTCCTACGAGCAGTACTTC
NA,TRBJ2-3,NA,TRBV28,CASKVGAGSTDTQYF,TGTGCCAGCAAAGTCGGGGCGGGATCCACAGATACGCAGTATTTT
NA,TRBJ2-7,NA,TRBV29-1,CSVAAGVSPYEQYF,TGCAGCGTTGCCGCAGGGGTCAGCCCCTACGAGCAGTACTTC
NA,TRBJ2-1,medium-sized,TRBV27,CASSSLPGEFDNEQFF,TGTGCCAGCAGTAGTCTTCCGGGGGAGTTTGACAATGAGCAGTTCTTC
TRBD2,TRBJ2-5,NA,TRBV5-1,CASSLSASGAQETQYF,TGCGCCAGCAGCTTGTCGGCTAGCGGGGCGCAAGAGACCCAGTACTTC
NA,TRBJ2-2,NA,TRBV28,CASSPLVVHTGELFF,TGTGCCAGCAGCCCCCTGGTGGTACACACCGGGGAGCTGTTTTTT
NA,TRBJ1-5,NA,TRBV6-1,CASVGQTNQPQHF,TGTGCCAGCGTAGGACAGACCAATCAGCCCCAGCATTTT
NA,TRBJ1-1,NA,TRBV30,CAWSLNGGLEAFF,TGTGCCTGGAGTTTAAATGGAGGGCTTGAAGCTTTCTTT